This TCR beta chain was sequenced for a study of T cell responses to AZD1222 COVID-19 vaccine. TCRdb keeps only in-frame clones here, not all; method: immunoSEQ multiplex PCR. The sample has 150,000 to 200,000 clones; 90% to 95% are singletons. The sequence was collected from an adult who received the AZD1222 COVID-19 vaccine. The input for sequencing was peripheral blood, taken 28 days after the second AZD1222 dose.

For the CDR3, the DNA is TGTGCCAGCAGCTTAGACCGACGGAACTATGGCTACACCTTC. Residues: CASSLDRRNYGYTF. The rearrangement joins TRBV7-8 to TRBJ1-2; D is ambiguous. The CDR3 loop spans 14 amino acids. V lost 1 base and J lost 2, with 8 bases in between. Germline V gives CDR1 SGHVS, CDR2 FQNEAQ.